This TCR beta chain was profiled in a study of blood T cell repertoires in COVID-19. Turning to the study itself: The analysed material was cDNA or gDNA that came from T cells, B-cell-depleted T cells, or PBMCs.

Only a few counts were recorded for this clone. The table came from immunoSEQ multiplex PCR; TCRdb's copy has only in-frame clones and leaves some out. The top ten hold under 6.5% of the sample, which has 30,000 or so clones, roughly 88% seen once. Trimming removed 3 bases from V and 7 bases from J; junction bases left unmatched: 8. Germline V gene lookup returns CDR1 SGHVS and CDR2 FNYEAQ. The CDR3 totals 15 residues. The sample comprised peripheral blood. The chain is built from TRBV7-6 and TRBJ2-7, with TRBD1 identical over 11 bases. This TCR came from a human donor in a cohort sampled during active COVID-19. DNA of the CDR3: TGTGCCAGCAGCTTTCGTTGGACAGGGGGCTGGGAGCAGTACTTC. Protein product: CASSFRWTGGWEQYF.